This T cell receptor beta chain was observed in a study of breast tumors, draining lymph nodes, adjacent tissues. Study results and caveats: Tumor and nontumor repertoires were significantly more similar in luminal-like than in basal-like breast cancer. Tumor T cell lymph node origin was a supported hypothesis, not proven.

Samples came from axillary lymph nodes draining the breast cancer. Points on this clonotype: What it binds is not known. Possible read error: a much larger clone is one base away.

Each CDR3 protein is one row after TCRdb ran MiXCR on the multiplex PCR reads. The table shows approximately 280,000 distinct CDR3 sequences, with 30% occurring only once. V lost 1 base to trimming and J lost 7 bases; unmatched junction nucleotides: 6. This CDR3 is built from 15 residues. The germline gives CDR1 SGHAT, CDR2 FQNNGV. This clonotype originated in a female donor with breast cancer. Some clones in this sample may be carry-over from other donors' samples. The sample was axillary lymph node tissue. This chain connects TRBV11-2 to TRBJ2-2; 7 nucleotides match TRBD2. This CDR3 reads CASSLVGRADGELFF. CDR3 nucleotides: TGTGCCAGCAGCTTAGTAGGGAGGGCGGACGGGGAGCTGTTTTTT. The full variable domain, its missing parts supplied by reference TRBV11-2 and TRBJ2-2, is EAGVAQSPRYKIIEKRQSVAFWCNPISGHATLYWYQQILGQGPKLLIQFQNNGVVDDSQLPKDRFSAERLKGVDSTLKIQPAKLEDSAVYLCASSLVGRADGELFFGEGSRLTVL.